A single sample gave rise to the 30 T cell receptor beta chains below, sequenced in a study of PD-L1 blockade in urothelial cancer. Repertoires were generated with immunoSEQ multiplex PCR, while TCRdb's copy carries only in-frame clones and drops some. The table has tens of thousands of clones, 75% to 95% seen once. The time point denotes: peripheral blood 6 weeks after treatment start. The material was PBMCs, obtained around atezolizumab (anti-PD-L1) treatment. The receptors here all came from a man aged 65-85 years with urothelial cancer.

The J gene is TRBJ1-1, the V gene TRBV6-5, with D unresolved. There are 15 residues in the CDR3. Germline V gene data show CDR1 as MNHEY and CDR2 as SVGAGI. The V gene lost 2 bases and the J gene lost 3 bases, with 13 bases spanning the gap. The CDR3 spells CASSYSKATYTEAFF. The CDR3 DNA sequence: TGTGCCAGCAGTTACAGTAAAGCCACCTACACTGAAGCTTTCTTT.

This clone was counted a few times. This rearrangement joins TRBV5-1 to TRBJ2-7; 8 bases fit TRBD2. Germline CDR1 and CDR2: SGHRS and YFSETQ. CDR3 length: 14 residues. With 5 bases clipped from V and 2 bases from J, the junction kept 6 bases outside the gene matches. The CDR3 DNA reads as TGCGCCAGCAGAAGCCCCGGGAGGGCCTACGAGCAGTACTTC. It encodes CASRSPGRAYEQYF. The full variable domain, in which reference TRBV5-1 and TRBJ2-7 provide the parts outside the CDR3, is KAGVTQTPRYLIKTRGQQVTLSCSPISGHRSVSWYQQTPGQGLQFLFEYFSETQRNKGNFPGRFSGRQFSNSRSEMNVSTLELGDSALYLCASRSPGRAYEQYFGPGTRLTVT.

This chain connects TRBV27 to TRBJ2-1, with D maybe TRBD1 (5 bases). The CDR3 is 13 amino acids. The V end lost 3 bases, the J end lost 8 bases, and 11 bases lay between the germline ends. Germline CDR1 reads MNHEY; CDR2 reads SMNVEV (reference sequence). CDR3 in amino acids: CASSLPTGHEQFF. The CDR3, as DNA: TGTGCCAGCAGTTTGCCAACAGGTCATGAGCAGTTCTTC.

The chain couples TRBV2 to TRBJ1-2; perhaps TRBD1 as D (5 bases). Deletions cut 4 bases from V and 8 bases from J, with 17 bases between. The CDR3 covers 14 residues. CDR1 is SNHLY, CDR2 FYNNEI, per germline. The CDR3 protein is CASSAGGGTGGYTF. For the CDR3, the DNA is TGTGCCAGCAGTGCCGGTGGGGGGACGGGCGGCTACACCTTC.

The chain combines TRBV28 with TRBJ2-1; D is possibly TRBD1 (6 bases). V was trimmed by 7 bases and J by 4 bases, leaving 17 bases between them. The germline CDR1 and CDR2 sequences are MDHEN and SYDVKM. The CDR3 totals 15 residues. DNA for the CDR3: TGTGCCAGCATCTCTCAGGGGACCGGGTACAATGAGCAGTTCTTC. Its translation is CASISQGTGYNEQFF.

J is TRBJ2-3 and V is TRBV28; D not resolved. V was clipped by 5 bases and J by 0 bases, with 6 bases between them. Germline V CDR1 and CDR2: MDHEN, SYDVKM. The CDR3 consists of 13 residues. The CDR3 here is CASSPSSTDTQYF. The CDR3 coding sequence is TGTGCCAGCAGTCCGTCGAGCACAGATACGCAGTATTTT.

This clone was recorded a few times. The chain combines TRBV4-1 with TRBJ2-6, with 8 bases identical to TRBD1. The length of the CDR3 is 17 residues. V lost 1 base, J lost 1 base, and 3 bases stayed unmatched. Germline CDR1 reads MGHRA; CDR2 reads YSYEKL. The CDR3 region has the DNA TGCGCCAGCAGCCAAGTTGACAGGGGATCTGGGGCCAACGTCCTGACTTTC. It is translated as CASSQVDRGSGANVLTF.

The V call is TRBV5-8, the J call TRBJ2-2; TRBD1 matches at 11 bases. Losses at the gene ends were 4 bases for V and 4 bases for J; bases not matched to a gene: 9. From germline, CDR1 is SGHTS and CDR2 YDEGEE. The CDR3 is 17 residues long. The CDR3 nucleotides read TGTGCCAGCAGCCCCAGAATCGGGACAGGGGGCACCGGGGAGCTGTTTTTT. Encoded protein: CASSPRIGTGGTGELFF.

Here the CDR3 reads CASSSTGTVRETQYF. The CDR3 DNA follows: TGTGCCAGTAGTTCGACCGGGACAGTACGAGAGACCCAGTACTTC. J is TRBJ2-5 and V is TRBV19, with 7 nucleotides matching TRBD1. The CDR3 spans 15 residues. The germline CDR1 and CDR2 sequences are LNHDA and SQIVND (reference sequence). The V and J ends lost 5 bases and 4 bases, in that order; junction bases with no gene match: 10.

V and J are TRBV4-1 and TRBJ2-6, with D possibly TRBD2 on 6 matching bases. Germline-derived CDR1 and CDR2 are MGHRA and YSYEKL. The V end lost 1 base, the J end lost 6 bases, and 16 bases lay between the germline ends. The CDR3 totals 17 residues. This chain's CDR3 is CASSQVLGGGLANVLTF. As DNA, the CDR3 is TGCGCCAGCAGCCAAGTTCTGGGGGGTGGGCTGGCCAACGTCCTGACTTTC.

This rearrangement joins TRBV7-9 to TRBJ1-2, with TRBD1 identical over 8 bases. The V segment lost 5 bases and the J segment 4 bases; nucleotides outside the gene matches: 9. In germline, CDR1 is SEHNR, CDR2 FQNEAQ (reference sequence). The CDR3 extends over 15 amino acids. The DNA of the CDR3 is TGTGCCAGCAGCCGTGGACAGGGTAGTCGCTATGGCTACACCTTC. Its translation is CASSRGQGSRYGYTF. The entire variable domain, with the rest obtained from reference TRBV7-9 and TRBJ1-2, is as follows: DTGVSQNPRHKITKRGQNVTFRCDPISEHNRLYWYRQTLGQGPEFLTYFQNEAQLEKSRLLSDRFSAERPKGSFSTLEIQRTEQGDSAMYLCASSRGQGSRYGYTFGSGTRLTVV.

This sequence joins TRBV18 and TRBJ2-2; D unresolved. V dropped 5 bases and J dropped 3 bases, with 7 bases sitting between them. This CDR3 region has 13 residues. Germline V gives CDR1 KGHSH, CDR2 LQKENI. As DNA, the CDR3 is TGTGCCAGCTCAAATTCGGACACCGGGGAGCTGTTTTTT. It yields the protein CASSNSDTGELFF.

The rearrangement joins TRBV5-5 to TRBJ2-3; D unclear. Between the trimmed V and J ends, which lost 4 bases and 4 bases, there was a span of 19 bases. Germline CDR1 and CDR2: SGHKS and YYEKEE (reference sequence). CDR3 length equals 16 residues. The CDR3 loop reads CASSPFGPGGADTQYF. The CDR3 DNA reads TGTGCCAGCAGCCCGTTTGGCCCCGGCGGAGCAGATACGCAGTATTTT. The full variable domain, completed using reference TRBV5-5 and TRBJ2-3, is DAGVTQSPTHLIKTRGQQVTLRCSPISGHKSVSWYQQVLGQGPQFIFQYYEKEERGRGNFPDRFSARQFPNYSSELNVNALLLGDSALYLCASSPFGPGGADTQYFGPGTRLTVL.

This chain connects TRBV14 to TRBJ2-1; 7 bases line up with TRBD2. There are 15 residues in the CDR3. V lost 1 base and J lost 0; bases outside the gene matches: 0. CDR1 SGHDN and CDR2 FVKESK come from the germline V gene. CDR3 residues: CASSQGGGSYNEQFF. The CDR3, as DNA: TGTGCCAGCAGCCAAGGCGGGGGCTCCTACAATGAGCAGTTCTTC.

The CDR3 reads CASARGTSGNTIYF. CDR3 nucleotides: TGTGCTAGTGCCCGCGGGACCTCTGGAAACACCATATATTTT. This chain connects TRBV12-5 to TRBJ1-3; TRBD1 might be the D (5 bases). The CDR3 contains 14 residues. The germline V gene has CDR1 LGHNT and CDR2 FRNRAP. V lost 7 bases and J lost 0, with 10 bases in between.

The DNA of the CDR3 is TGTGCCAGCAGCCCGGGCCGGGACAGGGTTTGGGGCTATGGCTACACCTTC. It specifies CASSPGRDRVWGYGYTF. V and J are TRBV7-3 and TRBJ1-2; 9 bases map to TRBD1. The CDR3 has 17 residues. Germline CDR1 reads SGHTA; CDR2 reads FQGTGA. Trimming removed 5 bases from V and 4 bases from J; junction bases left unmatched: 14. Drawing the rest from reference TRBV7-3 and TRBJ1-2, the complete variable domain is GAGVSQTPSNKVTEKGKYVELRCDPISGHTALYWYRQSLGQGPEFLIYFQGTGAADDSGLPNDRFFAVRPEGSVSTLKIQRTERGDSAVYLCASSPGRDRVWGYGYTFGSGTRLTVV.

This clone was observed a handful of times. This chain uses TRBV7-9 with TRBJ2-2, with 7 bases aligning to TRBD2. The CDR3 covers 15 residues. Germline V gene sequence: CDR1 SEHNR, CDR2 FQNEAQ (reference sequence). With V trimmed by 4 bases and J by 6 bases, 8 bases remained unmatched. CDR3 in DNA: TGTGCCAGCAGCTCCCCCGGGAGGAAGGCCGGGGAGCTGTTTTTT. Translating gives CASSSPGRKAGELFF. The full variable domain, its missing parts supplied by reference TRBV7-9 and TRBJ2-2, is DTGVSQNPRHKITKRGQNVTFRCDPISEHNRLYWYRQTLGQGPEFLTYFQNEAQLEKSRLLSDRFSAERPKGSFSTLEIQRTEQGDSAMYLCASSSPGRKAGELFFGEGSRLTVL.

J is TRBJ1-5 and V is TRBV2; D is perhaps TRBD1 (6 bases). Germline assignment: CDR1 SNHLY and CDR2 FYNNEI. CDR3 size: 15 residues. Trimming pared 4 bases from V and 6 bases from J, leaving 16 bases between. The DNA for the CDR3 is TGTGCCAGCAGTGCGAGACAGGCTACAGCTCAGCCCCAGCATTTT. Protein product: CASSARQATAQPQHF.

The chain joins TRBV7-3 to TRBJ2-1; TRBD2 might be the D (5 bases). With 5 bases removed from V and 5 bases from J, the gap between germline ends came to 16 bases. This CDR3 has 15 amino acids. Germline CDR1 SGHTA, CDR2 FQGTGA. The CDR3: CASSRVGQRDNEQFF. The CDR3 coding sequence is TGTGCCAGCAGCCGTGTCGGGCAGAGGGACAATGAGCAGTTCTTC.

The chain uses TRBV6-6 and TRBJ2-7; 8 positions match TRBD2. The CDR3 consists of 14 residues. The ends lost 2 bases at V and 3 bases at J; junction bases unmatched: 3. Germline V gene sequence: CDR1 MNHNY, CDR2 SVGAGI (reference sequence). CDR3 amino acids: CASSYPGTSYEQYF. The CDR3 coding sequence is TGTGCCAGCAGTTACCCCGGGACTAGCTACGAGCAGTACTTC.

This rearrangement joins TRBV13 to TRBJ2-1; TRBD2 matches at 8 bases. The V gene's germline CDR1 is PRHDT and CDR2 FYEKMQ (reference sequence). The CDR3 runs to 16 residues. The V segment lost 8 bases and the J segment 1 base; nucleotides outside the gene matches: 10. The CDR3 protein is CASGPGGVGSYNEQFF. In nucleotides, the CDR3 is TGTGCCAGCGGACCGGGAGGGGTGGGTTCCTACAATGAGCAGTTCTTC.

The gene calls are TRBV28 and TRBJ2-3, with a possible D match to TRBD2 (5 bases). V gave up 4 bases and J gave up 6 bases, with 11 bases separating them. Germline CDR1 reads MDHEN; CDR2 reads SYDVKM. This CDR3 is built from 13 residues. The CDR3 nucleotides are TGTGCCAGCAGTTCGGGATCTTATGATACGCAGTATTTT. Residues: CASSSGSYDTQYF.

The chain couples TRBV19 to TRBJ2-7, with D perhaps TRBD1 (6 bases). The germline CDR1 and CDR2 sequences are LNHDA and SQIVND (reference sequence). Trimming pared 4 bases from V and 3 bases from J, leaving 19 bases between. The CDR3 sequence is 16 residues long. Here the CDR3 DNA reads TGTGCCAGTAGTAAACAGGGACAAAATAAAGGCTACGAGCAGTACTTC. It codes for CASSKQGQNKGYEQYF.

The chain's CDR3 is CASSQDRRVNLGELFF. The CDR3 nucleotides are TGTGCCAGCAGCCAAGACAGGCGAGTCAATTTGGGGGAGCTGTTTTTT. This chain connects TRBV14 to TRBJ2-2; D gene uncertain. This CDR3 contains 16 residues. V was shortened by 0 bases and J by 8 bases, with 16 bases between the two germline ends. Per germline, CDR1 SGHDN and CDR2 FVKESK.

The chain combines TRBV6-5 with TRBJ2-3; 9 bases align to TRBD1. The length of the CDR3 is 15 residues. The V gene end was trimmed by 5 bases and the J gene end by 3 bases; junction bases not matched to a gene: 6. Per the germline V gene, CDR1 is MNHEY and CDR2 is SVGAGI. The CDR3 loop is CASSQQGAGTDTQYF. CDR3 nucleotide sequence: TGTGCCAGCAGTCAACAGGGGGCAGGAACAGATACGCAGTATTTT.

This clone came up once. The DNA of the CDR3 is TGCAGTGCCCCCGGGAGGGAGACCCAGTACTTC. Its protein is CSAPGRETQYF. The chain has TRBV20-1 and TRBJ2-5, with 7 bases that match TRBD2. Looked up from germline, CDR1 is DFQATT and CDR2 is SNEGSKA (reference sequence). The CDR3 is 11 amino acids. Losses at the gene ends were 6 bases for V and 5 bases for J; bases not matched to a gene: 3.

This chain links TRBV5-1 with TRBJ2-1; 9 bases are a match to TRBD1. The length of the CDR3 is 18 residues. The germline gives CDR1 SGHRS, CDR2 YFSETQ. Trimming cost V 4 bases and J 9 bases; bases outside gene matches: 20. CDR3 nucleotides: TGCGCCAGCAGCCTCTTTTTACCCGGGACAGGGAGGACTATTGAGCAGTTCTTC. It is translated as CASSLFLPGTGRTIEQFF. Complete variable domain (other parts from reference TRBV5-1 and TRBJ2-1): KAGVTQTPRYLIKTRGQQVTLSCSPISGHRSVSWYQQTPGQGLQFLFEYFSETQRNKGNFPGRFSGRQFSNSRSEMNVSTLELGDSALYLCASSLFLPGTGRTIEQFFGPGTRLTVL.

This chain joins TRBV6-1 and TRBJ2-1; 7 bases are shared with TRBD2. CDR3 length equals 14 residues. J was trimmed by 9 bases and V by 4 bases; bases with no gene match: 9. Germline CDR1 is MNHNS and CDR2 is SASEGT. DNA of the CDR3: TGTGCCAGCAGTGTCGTCCGACTAGCCGGTGAGCAGTTCTTC. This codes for CASSVVRLAGEQFF.

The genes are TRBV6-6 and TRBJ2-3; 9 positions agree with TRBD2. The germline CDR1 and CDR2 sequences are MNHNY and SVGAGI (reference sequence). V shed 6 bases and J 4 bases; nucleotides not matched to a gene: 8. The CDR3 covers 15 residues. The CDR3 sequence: CASSQAGGFSDTQYF. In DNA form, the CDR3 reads TGTGCCAGCAGCCAAGCGGGAGGATTTTCAGATACGCAGTATTTT.

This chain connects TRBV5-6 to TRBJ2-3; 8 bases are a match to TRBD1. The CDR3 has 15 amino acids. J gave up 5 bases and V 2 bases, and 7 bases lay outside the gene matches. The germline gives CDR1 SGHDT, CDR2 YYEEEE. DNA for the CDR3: TGTGCCAGCAGCTTAGGGACAGGAAAAGGAGATACGCAGTATTTT. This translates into CASSLGTGKGDTQYF.